The subject of this entry is one T cell receptor beta chain. No antigen is known for it. The data were obtained in a study of T cells expressing NK-cell markers. The CDR3 contains 16 residues. Germline loops: CDR1 DFQATT, CDR2 SNEGSKA (reference sequence). TCR beta cDNA was made by 5'RACE template switching with UMIs. TCRdb reprocessed the 5' RACE reads and stores each CDR3 protein as one record, lacking DNA. The sample table sets out roughly 420,000 distinct CDR3 sequences. Regarding the study as a whole: These clonotypes additionally ranked first within the CD3+CD56-NKG2C+ fraction of a handful of donors.

This receptor was taken from a woman between 18 and 70 years old in good health. Sequencing was carried out using blood T cells: a sorted CD56 or NKG2C T cell subset, CD4+ or CD8+ T cells, or bulk PBMC T cells (not recorded which). This rearrangement joins TRBV20-1 to TRBJ2-1; the TCRdb D gene call, TRBD2, has no DNA to confirm it. The CDR3 sequence: CSAPPAGLSSYNEQFF.